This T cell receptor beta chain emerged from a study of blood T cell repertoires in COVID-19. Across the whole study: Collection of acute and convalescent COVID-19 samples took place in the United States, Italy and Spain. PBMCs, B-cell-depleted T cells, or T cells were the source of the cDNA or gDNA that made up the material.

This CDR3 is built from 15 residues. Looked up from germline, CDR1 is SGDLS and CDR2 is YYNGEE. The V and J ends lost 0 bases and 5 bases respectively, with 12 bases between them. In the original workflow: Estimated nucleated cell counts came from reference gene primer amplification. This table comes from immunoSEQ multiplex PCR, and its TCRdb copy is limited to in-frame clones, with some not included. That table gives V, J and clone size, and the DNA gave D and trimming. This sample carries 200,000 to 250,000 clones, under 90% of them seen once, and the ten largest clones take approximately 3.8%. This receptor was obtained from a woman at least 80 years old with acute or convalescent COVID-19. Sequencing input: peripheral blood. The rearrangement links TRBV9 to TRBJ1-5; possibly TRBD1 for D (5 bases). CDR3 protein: CASSVEPQDDQPQHF. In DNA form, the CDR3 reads TGTGCCAGCAGCGTAGAACCACAGGATGATCAGCCCCAGCATTTT.